This is a list of T cell receptor beta chains from one sample in a study of shared clonotypes between healthy human individuals. The repertoire was sequenced with immunoSEQ multiplex PCR; TCRdb's copy has only in-frame clones and lacks some. Of around 2,000,000 clones listed, around 93% are singletons. Sequences were obtained from naive CD8+ T cells from PBMCs. These receptors were obtained from a young man in good health. Some clones in this sample may be carry-over from other donors' samples. CDR3s include the opening cysteine and the closing phenylalanine or tryptophan. D genes are given only for firm matches. Where a row states a size, it is once, few, many or the class of an expanded clone; other rows omit it.

J: TRBJ1-2
D: TRBD1
V: TRBV7-8
size: NA
CDR3: CASRPGTANYGYTF
DNA: TGTGCCAGCAGACCCGGGACAGCTAACTATGGCTACACCTTC

J: TRBJ2-5
D: NA
V: TRBV11-3
size: once
CDR3: CASSLGTQGREDQETQYF
DNA: TGTGCCAGCAGCTTGGGCACCCAGGGGAGGGAAGACCAAGAGACCCAGTACTTC

J: TRBJ2-7
D: NA
V: TRBV7-9
size: NA
CDR3: CAGELPIGSSYEQYF
DNA: TGTGCCGGTGAGCTTCCAATCGGGAGCTCCTACGAGCAGTACTTC

J: TRBJ2-7
D: NA
V: TRBV4-2
size: NA
CDR3: CASSQEPPGLPEEQYF
DNA: TGTGCCAGCAGCCAAGAACCCCCGGGTCTTCCCGAGGAGCAGTACTTC

J: TRBJ2-2
D: TRBD1
V: TRBV7-9
size: NA
CDR3: CASRDRVANTGELFF
DNA: TGTGCCAGCAGGGACAGGGTAGCGAACACCGGGGAGCTGTTTTTT

J: TRBJ2-1
D: NA
V: TRBV21-1
size: NA
CDR3: CASSKGVGQSNEQFF
DNA: TGTGCCAGCAGCAAAGGGGTAGGACAGTCCAATGAGCAGTTCTTC

J: TRBJ2-7
D: NA
V: TRBV7-9
size: NA
CDR3: CASSFRDPGPSGGEQYF
DNA: TGTGCCAGCAGCTTTCGAGACCCGGGCCCCTCAGGAGGCGAGCAGTACTTC

J: TRBJ2-7
D: NA
V: TRBV27
size: NA
CDR3: CASSLDQGYEQYF
DNA: TGTGCCAGCAGTCTTGACCAGGGCTACGAGCAGTACTTC

J: TRBJ1-2
D: NA
V: TRBV4-1
size: few
CDR3: CASSQEGLNYGYTF
DNA: TGCGCCAGCAGCCAAGAAGGACTCAACTATGGCTACACCTTC

J: TRBJ2-2
D: TRBD2
V: TRBV4-3
size: NA
CDR3: CASSQDWSGRDPGELFF
DNA: TGCGCCAGCAGCCAAGATTGGAGCGGGAGGGACCCCGGGGAGCTGTTTTTT

J: TRBJ2-7
D: NA
V: TRBV5-1
size: NA
CDR3: CATHLGSHWAYEQYF
DNA: TGCGCCACCCACCTCGGATCCCACTGGGCCTACGAGCAGTACTTC

J: TRBJ2-7
D: NA
V: TRBV7-2
size: NA
CDR3: CASSSDGLGRRLNYEQYF
DNA: TGTGCCAGCAGCTCCGACGGTTTGGGACGGCGATTGAACTACGAGCAGTACTTC

J: TRBJ2-1
D: NA
V: TRBV4-1
size: NA
CDR3: CASSQGTKPGRYNEQFF
DNA: TGCGCCAGCAGCCAAGGCACAAAACCGGGACGTTACAATGAGCAGTTCTTC

J: TRBJ2-5
D: NA
V: TRBV28
size: NA
CDR3: CASSLPGLLETQYF
DNA: TGTGCCAGCAGTCTCCCGGGGCTATTGGAGACCCAGTACTTC

J: TRBJ2-7
D: NA
V: TRBV9
size: NA
CDR3: CASSVDSSVREQYF
DNA: TGTGCCAGCAGCGTAGACTCTAGCGTCCGCGAGCAGTACTTC

J: TRBJ1-3
D: NA
V: TRBV6-6
size: NA
CDR3: CASRLDRFSGNTIYF
DNA: TGTGCCAGCAGATTAGATCGCTTCTCTGGAAACACCATATATTTT

J: TRBJ1-1
D: NA
V: TRBV27
size: NA
CDR3: CASSLIPHGAEAFF
DNA: TGTGCCAGCAGTTTAATCCCCCACGGGGCTGAAGCTTTCTTT

J: TRBJ2-7
D: NA
V: TRBV12-5
size: once
CDR3: CASAPEGVGYEQYF
DNA: TGTGCTAGTGCCCCGGAGGGGGTAGGCTACGAGCAGTACTTC

J: TRBJ1-5
D: NA
V: TRBV7-2
size: NA
CDR3: CASSSIPSNQPQHF
DNA: TGTGCCAGCAGCTCAATCCCTAGCAATCAGCCCCAGCATTTT

J: TRBJ1-4
D: TRBD1
V: TRBV27
size: NA
CDR3: CASSSRQGGEKLFF
DNA: TGTGCCAGCAGTTCCCGCCAAGGGGGCGAAAAACTGTTTTTT

J: TRBJ1-5
D: TRBD1
V: TRBV15
size: NA
CDR3: CATSRQQGSNQPQHF
DNA: TGTGCCACCAGCAGGCAACAGGGGTCCAATCAGCCCCAGCATTTT

J: TRBJ1-4
D: NA
V: TRBV27
size: NA
CDR3: CASYHGEKLFF
DNA: TGTGCCAGCTATCATGGGGAAAAACTGTTTTTT

J: TRBJ2-7
D: NA
V: TRBV5-1
size: NA
CDR3: CASSLDRDLAYEQYF
DNA: TGCGCCAGCAGCTTGGACAGGGATCTAGCCTACGAGCAGTACTTC

J: TRBJ2-1
D: TRBD2
V: TRBV19
size: NA
CDR3: CASTLLAGVYNEQFF
DNA: TGTGCCAGTACACTCCTAGCGGGAGTCTACAATGAGCAGTTCTTC

J: TRBJ2-1
D: NA
V: TRBV6-5
size: NA
CDR3: CASSYLPGLSYNEQFF
DNA: TGTGCCAGCAGTTACCTCCCAGGCCTCTCCTACAATGAGCAGTTCTTC

J: TRBJ2-3
D: NA
V: TRBV27
size: NA
CDR3: CASNYIGGRADTQYF
DNA: TGTGCCAGCAATTACATCGGGGGGCGGGCAGATACGCAGTATTTT

J: TRBJ2-7
D: NA
V: TRBV11-2
size: NA
CDR3: CASSLGPLSGKAGEQYF
DNA: TGTGCCAGCAGCTTAGGCCCGCTCAGCGGAAAGGCCGGGGAGCAGTACTTC

J: TRBJ2-5
D: TRBD2
V: TRBV27
size: NA
CDR3: CASSLSGTSGQETQYF
DNA: TGTGCCAGCAGTCTATCCGGGACTAGCGGCCAAGAGACCCAGTACTTC

J: TRBJ1-2
D: NA
V: TRBV13
size: NA
CDR3: CASSQQTGSYGYTF
DNA: TGTGCCAGCAGCCAACAAACAGGGAGCTATGGCTACACCTTC

J: TRBJ2-7
D: NA
V: TRBV15
size: NA
CDR3: CATSPGAGAYEQYF
DNA: TGTGCCACCAGCCCAGGGGCGGGAGCCTACGAGCAGTACTTC

J: TRBJ2-5
D: TRBD2
V: TRBV10-3
size: NA
CDR3: CAISNPDVGPLAGGSARTQYF
DNA: TGTGCCATCAGTAACCCCGACGTCGGGCCGCTAGCGGGAGGGTCCGCCCGGACCCAGTACTTC

J: TRBJ1-1
D: NA
V: TRBV28
size: NA
CDR3: CASSLTGVPGTSNTEAFF
DNA: TGTGCCAGCAGTTTAACGGGTGTGCCCGGGACATCGAACACTGAAGCTTTCTTT

J: TRBJ2-3
D: NA
V: TRBV27
size: NA
CDR3: CASTLLLGDTQYF
DNA: TGTGCCAGCACCCTACTTCTAGGAGATACGCAGTATTTT

J: TRBJ2-7
D: NA
V: TRBV27
size: NA
CDR3: CASSLGRPSSYEQYF
DNA: TGTGCCAGCAGTTTGGGACGGCCAAGCTCCTACGAGCAGTACTTC

J: TRBJ2-1
D: NA
V: TRBV4-1
size: NA
CDR3: CASSQVRLAYNEQFF
DNA: TGCGCCAGCAGCCAAGTGAGGCTAGCCTACAATGAGCAGTTCTTC